This T cell receptor (beta chain) was recovered during a study of response to subunit inactivated influenza vaccine. Regarding the study as a whole: It was the authors' suggestion that each seasonal influenza vaccination recruits few new T cells.

Germline V gene sequence: CDR1 DFQATT, CDR2 SNEGSKA (reference sequence). The V and J ends lost 3 bases and 1 base respectively, with 10 bases between them. CDR3 length equals 14 residues. From the RT-PCR reads, TCRdb called clonotypes with MiXCR, one entry per CDR3 protein. The table records over 750,000 distinct CDR3 sequences, 21% of them present only once. As to this clonotype: Its matching antigen is unknown.

The sequenced sample was PBMCs from blood, obtained roughly 5 days after vaccination. The genes are TRBV20-1 and TRBJ2-1; possibly TRBD1 or TRBD2 for D (5 bases each). The sequence was collected from a man aged 45 to 65 who received an inactivated influenza vaccine. CDR3 nucleotide sequence: TGCAGTGCTAGTGGGGGAGCATCCTACAATGAGCAGTTCTTC. Translated, it gives CSASGGASYNEQFF.